This T cell receptor beta chain came from a study of blood T cells in healthy people across ages. Study observations and caveats: Bulk PBMC profiling left naive and antigen-experienced comparisons inconclusive.

For every donor, a draw yielded 9.5 to 10 milliliters of peripheral blood. It was with a sample-barcoded 5' primer and a J-beta primer mix that a second PCR of roughly 7 to 12 cycles was run. Each cDNA molecule received a tag from a template-switch adaptor that had 12 random nucleotides. Each sample provided no less than 2.5 million CDR3-containing paired-end reads. MiXCR, applied by TCRdb to the 5' RACE reads, yields one record per CDR3 protein. Of 1.8 million or so distinct CDR3 sequences listed, approximately 39% are singletons. This clonotype showed up just a few times. Its antigen is not identified. Trimming pared 4 bases from V and 0 bases from J, leaving 10 bases between. The V gene's germline CDR1 is SGHTA and CDR2 FQGNSA. CDR3 length: 15 amino acids.

Material for sequencing was blood. The source is a human donor in good health. The chain employs TRBV7-2 and TRBJ2-1; D ambiguous. The CDR3 DNA reads as TGTGCCAGCAGCTCTTCCCTAGACTCCTACAATGAGCAGTTCTTC. Amino acids: CASSSSLDSYNEQFF.